This TCR beta chain was documented in a study of blood T cell repertoires in COVID-19. The wider study: Sample material is recorded as cDNA or gDNA derived from T cells, B-cell-depleted T cells, or PBMCs.

The assay was immunoSEQ multiplex PCR, and TCRdb's table has in-frame clones only and misses some. Of about 270,000 clones listed, approximately 77% are singletons. This clone has only one observation. Germline V gene lookup returns CDR1 SNHLY and CDR2 FYNNEI. Trimming removed 7 bases at V and 4 bases at J, with 10 bases between. This CDR3 is 12 amino acids long. Sequences were obtained from peripheral blood. The clonotype was recovered from a woman in her late teens or twenties with acute or convalescent COVID-19. The genes are TRBV2 and TRBJ1-2; the D is unclear. The CDR3 DNA is TGTGCCAGCACCCGCGAGGGCTATGGCTACACCTTC. Protein sequence: CASTREGYGYTF. The full variable domain, completed using reference TRBV2 and TRBJ1-2, is EPEVTQTPSHQVTQMGQEVILRCVPISNHLYFYWYRQILGQKVEFLVSFYNNEISEKSEIFDDQFSVERPDGSNFTLKIRSTKLEDSAMYFCASTREGYGYTFGSGTRLTVV.